These T cell receptor beta chains were read from a single sample in a study of blood T cell repertoires in COVID-19. Measured with immunoSEQ multiplex PCR; TCRdb has only the in-frame clones, and not every one. The sample shows more than 150,000 clones, 81% of them seen only once. Sequenced input: peripheral blood. These receptors were obtained from a woman older than 75 with COVID-19, enrolled during active disease. Each CDR3 is given with its conserved first and last residue. D genes are given only for firm matches. Expanded clones are given a class, and other clones once, few, many or no size at all.

>15|.|.|TRBV18|TRBJ1-4
CASSPPSQGNEKLFF
TGTGCCAGCTCACCACCGTCCCAGGGGAATGAAAAACTGTTTTTT
>15|.|.|TRBV5-1|TRBJ2-6
CASSTDSAGANVLTF
TGCGCCAGCAGCACGGACAGTGCTGGGGCCAACGTCCTGACTTTC
>13|.|TRBD1|TRBV18|TRBJ1-1
CASSPGQGTEAFF
TGTGCCAGCTCACCGGGACAGGGGACTGAAGCTTTCTTT
>15|.|TRBD2|TRBV9|TRBJ2-7
CASSASAGGFYEQYF
TGTGCCAGCAGCGCGTCGGCGGGAGGCTTCTACGAGCAGTACTTC
>14|.|.|TRBV19|TRBJ1-5
CASKGQGSLQPQHF
TGTGCCAGTAAAGGGCAGGGTTCCCTTCAGCCCCAGCATTTT
>13|once|.|TRBV28|TRBJ1-5
CASSLGRNQPQHF
TGTGCCAGCAGTTTGGGGCGGAATCAGCCCCAGCATTTT
>15|.|.|TRBV23-1|TRBJ1-3
CASSPRRGSGNTIYF
TGCGCCAGCAGCCCGCGGCGGGGCTCTGGAAACACCATATATTTT
>14|.|.|TRBV10-3|TRBJ1-2
CAITDSTEAYGYTF
TGTGCCATCACTGACTCTACGGAGGCCTATGGCTACACCTTC
>13|.|TRBD2|TRBV14|TRBJ2-7
CASGERGSYEQYF
TGTGCCAGCGGGGAGCGGGGGAGCTACGAGCAGTACTTC
>15|.|TRBD1|TRBV5-1|TRBJ2-7
CASSLARTGVGEQYF
TGCGCCAGCAGCTTGGCCCGGACAGGGGTTGGTGAGCAGTACTTC
>14|.|.|TRBV18|TRBJ2-2
CASSPHSETGELFF
TGTGCCAGCTCACCCCATTCGGAGACCGGGGAGCTGTTTTTT
>16|few|TRBD2|TRBV5-1|TRBJ2-3
CASSSPSGTATDTQYF
TGCGCCAGCAGCTCCCCTAGCGGGACGGCCACAGATACGCAGTATTTT
>15|.|TRBD1|TRBV5-1|TRBJ1-1
CASSYRTGWDTEAFF
TGCGCCAGCAGCTACCGGACAGGGTGGGACACTGAAGCTTTCTTT
>14|.|TRBD1|TRBV28|TRBJ1-2
CASRSGTGIYGYTF
TGTGCCAGCAGATCTGGGACAGGGATCTATGGCTACACCTTC
>19|.|TRBD2|TRBV7-2|TRBJ2-3
CASSLRPGTRPSSTDTQYF
TGTGCCAGCAGCTTGCGCCCGGGGACTAGGCCTTCTAGCACAGATACGCAGTATTTT
>17|.|TRBD1|TRBV9|TRBJ1-1
CASSVSHDRALNTEAFF
TGTGCCAGCAGCGTAAGCCATGACAGGGCCTTGAACACTGAAGCTTTCTTT
>12|.|TRBD1|TRBV29-1|TRBJ1-1
CSVVTGGKEAFF
TGCAGCGTTGTCACAGGGGGTAAGGAGGCTTTCTTT
>15|.|TRBD2|TRBV18|TRBJ2-3
CASSQLAGGTDTQYF
TGTGCCAGCTCACAACTAGCGGGGGGCACAGATACGCAGTATTTT
>17|.|.|TRBV11-2|TRBJ1-4
CASSPQPRRTTNEKLFF
TGTGCCAGCAGCCCCCAACCTCGGCGGACAACTAATGAAAAACTGTTTTTT
>15|.|.|TRBV6-5|TRBJ1-1
CASSYSIGGNTEAFF
TGTGCCAGCAGTTACTCGATAGGGGGGAACACTGAAGCTTTCTTT
>13|.|TRBD1|TRBV29-1|TRBJ1-1
CSVASDRESEAFF
TGCAGCGTTGCATCGGACAGGGAATCTGAAGCTTTCTTT
>16|.|.|TRBV5-1|TRBJ2-3
CASSLGAAGRTDTQYF
TGCGCCAGCAGCTTGGGAGCGGCGGGACGCACAGATACGCAGTATTTT
>16|.|TRBD1|TRBV19|TRBJ1-2
CASSINRDRVAGGYTF
TGTGCCAGTAGTATAAACCGGGACAGGGTAGCGGGTGGCTACACCTTC
>14|.|.|TRBV2|TRBJ2-1
CASSELVPLNEQFF
TGTGCCAGCAGTGAACTAGTCCCGCTCAATGAGCAGTTCTTC
>13|.|TRBD1|TRBV7-9|TRBJ1-1
CASSSTGITEAFF
TGTGCCAGCAGCTCGACAGGGATCACTGAAGCTTTCTTT
>15|.|TRBD1|TRBV9|TRBJ2-5
CASSVRTGYQETQYF
TGTGCCAGCAGCGTCCGGACAGGGTACCAAGAGACCCAGTACTTC
>16|.|TRBD1|TRBV7-8|TRBJ1-1
CASSFQPGQGNTEAFF
TGTGCCAGCAGCTTTCAACCCGGACAGGGGAACACTGAAGCTTTCTTT
>13|.|.|TRBV2|TRBJ1-2
CASSEEAAYGYTF
TGTGCCAGCAGTGAAGAGGCGGCCTATGGCTACACCTTC
>10|.|.|TRBV2|TRBJ2-7
CASKTDEQYF
TGTGCCAGCAAGACAGACGAGCAGTACTTC
>14|.|.|TRBV28|TRBJ1-2
CASSLSSTGAGYTF
TGTGCCAGCAGTTTATCGAGCACAGGCGCTGGCTACACCTTC
>15|.|.|TRBV7-9|TRBJ2-2
CASSAGQTNTGELFF
TGTGCCAGCAGCGCGGGACAGACGAACACCGGGGAGCTGTTTTTT
>15|.|TRBD2|TRBV27|TRBJ2-3
CASRRLAKSTDTQYF
TGTGCCAGCAGAAGACTAGCGAAAAGCACAGATACGCAGTATTTT
>14|once|.|TRBV28|TRBJ1-4
CASSLLQSHEKLFF
TGTGCCAGCAGTTTATTGCAGTCCCATGAAAAACTGTTTTTT
>15|.|TRBD2|TRBV2|TRBJ2-5
CASTLGLAEQETQYF
TGTGCCAGCACCTTAGGGCTAGCGGAACAAGAGACCCAGTACTTC
>15|.|TRBD1|TRBV5-1|TRBJ1-6
CASSSRQGGNSPLHF
TGCGCCAGCAGCTCCCGACAGGGGGGGAATTCACCCCTCCACTTT
>14|few|.|TRBV2|TRBJ1-5
CASSVSQAGQPQHF
TGTGCCAGCAGTGTGAGCCAAGCAGGTCAGCCCCAGCATTTT
>12|.|.|TRBV6-2/TRBV6-3|TRBJ2-7
CASSSGFYEQYF
TGTGCCAGCAGCTCAGGGTTCTACGAGCAGTACTTC
>13|.|TRBD1|TRBV29-1|TRBJ1-2
CSVRTGDDYGYTF
TGCAGCGTAAGGACAGGGGATGACTATGGCTACACCTTC
>16|.|TRBD1|TRBV11-3|TRBJ1-2
CASSLTGTGGDYGYTF
TGTGCCAGCAGCTTGACCGGGACAGGGGGCGACTATGGCTACACCTTC
>13|.|.|TRBV5-1|TRBJ1-5
CASSLVGNQPQHF
TGCGCCAGCAGCTTGGTCGGCAATCAGCCCCAGCATTTT
>13|.|TRBD1|TRBV3-1/TRBV3-2|TRBJ1-2
CASSQPGDSPRFF
TGTGCCAGCAGCCAACCAGGGGACAGTCCAAGGTTTTTC
>17|.|.|TRBV11-2|TRBJ1-6
CASSLALGGGRNSPLHF
TGTGCCAGCAGCTTAGCTTTGGGCGGGGGCCGGAATTCACCCCTCCACTTT